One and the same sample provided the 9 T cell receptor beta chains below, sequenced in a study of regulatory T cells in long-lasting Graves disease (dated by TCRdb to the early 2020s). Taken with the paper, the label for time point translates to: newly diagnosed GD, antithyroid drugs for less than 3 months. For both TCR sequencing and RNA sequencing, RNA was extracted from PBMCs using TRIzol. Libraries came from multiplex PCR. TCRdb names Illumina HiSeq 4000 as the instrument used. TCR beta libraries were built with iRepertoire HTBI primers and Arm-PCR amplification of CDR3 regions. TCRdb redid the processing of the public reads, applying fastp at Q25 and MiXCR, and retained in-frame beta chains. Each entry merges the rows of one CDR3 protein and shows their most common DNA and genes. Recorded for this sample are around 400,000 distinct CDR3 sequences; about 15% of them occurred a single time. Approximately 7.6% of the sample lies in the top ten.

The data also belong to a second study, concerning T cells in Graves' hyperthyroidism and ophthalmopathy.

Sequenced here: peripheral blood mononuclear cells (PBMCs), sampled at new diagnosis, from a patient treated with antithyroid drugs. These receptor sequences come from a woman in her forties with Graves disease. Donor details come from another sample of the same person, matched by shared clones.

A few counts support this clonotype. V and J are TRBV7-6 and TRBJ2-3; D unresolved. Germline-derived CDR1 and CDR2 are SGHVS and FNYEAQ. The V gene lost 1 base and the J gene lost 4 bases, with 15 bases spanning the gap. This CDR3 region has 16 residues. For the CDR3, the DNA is TGTGCCAGCAGCTTAGATGATGGTTTCCTCCCAGATACGCAGTATTTT. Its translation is CASSLDDGFLPDTQYF.

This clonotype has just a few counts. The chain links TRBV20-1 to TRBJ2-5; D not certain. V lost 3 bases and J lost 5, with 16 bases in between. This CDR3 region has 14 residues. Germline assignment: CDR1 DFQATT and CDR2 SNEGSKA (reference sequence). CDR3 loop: CSASEVVGYETQYF. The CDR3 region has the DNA TGCAGTGCTAGTGAAGTTGTTGGATACGAGACCCAGTACTTC.

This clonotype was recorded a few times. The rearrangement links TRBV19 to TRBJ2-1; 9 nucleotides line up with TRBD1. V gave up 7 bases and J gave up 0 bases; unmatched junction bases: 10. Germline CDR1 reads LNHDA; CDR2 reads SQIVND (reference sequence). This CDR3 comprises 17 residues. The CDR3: CASTRQGGTRSYNEQFF. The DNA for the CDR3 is TGTGCCAGTACGCGACAGGGGGGAACTCGCTCCTACAATGAGCAGTTCTTC. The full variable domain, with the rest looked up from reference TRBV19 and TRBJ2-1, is DGGITQSPKYLFRKEGQNVTLSCEQNLNHDAMYWYRQDPGQGLRLIYYSQIVNDFQKGDIAEGYSVSREKKESFPLTVTSAQKNPTAFYLCASTRQGGTRSYNEQFFGPGTRLTVL.

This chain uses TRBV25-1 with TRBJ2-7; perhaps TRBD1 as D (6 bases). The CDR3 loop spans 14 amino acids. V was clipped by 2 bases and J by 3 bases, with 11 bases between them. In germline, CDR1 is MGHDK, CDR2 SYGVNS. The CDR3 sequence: CASSEQGTIYEQYF. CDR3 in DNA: TGTGCCAGCAGTGAACAGGGGACGATCTACGAGCAGTACTTC.

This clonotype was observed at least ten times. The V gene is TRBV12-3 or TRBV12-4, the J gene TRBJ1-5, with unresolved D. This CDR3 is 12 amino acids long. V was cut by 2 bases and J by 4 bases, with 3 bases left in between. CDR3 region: CASSLPNQPQHF. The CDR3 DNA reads TGTGCCAGCAGTTTACCAAATCAGCCCCAGCATTTT.

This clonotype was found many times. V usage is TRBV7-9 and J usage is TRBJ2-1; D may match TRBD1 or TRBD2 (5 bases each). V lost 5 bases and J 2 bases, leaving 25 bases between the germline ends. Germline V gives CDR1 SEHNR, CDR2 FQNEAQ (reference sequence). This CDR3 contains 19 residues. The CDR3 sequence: CASSPVEGRGSKPYNEQFF. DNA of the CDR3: TGTGCCAGCAGCCCCGTAGAGGGGCGCGGGTCCAAACCCTACAATGAGCAGTTCTTC.

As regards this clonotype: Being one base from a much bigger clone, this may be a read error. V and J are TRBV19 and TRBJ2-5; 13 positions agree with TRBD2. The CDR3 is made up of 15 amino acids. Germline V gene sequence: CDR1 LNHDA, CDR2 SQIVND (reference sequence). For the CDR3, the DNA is TGTGCCAGTAGTACACTAGCGGGAGGGCAAGAGACCCAGCACTTC. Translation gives CASSTLAGGQETQHF.

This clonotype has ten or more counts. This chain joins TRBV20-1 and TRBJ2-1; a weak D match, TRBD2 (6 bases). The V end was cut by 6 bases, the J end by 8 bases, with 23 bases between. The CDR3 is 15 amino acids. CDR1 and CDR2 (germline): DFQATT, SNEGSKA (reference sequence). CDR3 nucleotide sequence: TGCAGTGCAGGAGGAGGGACTCCACAGAGGGATGAGCAGTTCTTC. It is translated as CSAGGGTPQRDEQFF.

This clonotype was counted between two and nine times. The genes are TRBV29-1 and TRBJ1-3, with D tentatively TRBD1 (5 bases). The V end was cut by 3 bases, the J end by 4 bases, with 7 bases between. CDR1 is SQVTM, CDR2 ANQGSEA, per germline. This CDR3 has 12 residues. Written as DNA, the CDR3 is TGCAGCGTTGATGAGGGGGGAAACACCATATATTTT. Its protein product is CSVDEGGNTIYF.